This T cell receptor beta chain was documented in a study of CD8 T cells in ankylosing spondylitis. Study-level points and caveats: About 8 highly homologous variants formed a TCR beta motif that appeared characteristic of ankylosing spondylitis blood.

TCRdb re-derived calls from the 5' RACE reads in MiXCR, one entry per CDR3 protein. The sample comprises 200,000 to 250,000 distinct CDR3 sequences, about 26% of which are singletons, and 5% to 7.5% rests with the top ten. The V gene lost 1 base and the J gene lost 0 bases, with 18 bases spanning the gap. The germline CDR1 and CDR2 sequences are DFQATT and SNEGSKA (reference sequence). The CDR3 loop spans 17 amino acids. In regard to this clonotype: Its antigen is not known.

The sample taken for sequencing was blood, either unsorted or a sorted T cell fraction (not recorded which). This receptor was obtained from a male donor with ankylosing spondylitis or in good health (not recorded which). V is TRBV20-1 and J is TRBJ1-1, with a possible D match to TRBD1 (6 bases). This CDR3 reads CSARVRGAGAVNTEAFF. The CDR3 DNA follows: TGCAGTGCTAGAGTGCGGGGGGCAGGGGCAGTGAACACTGAAGCTTTCTTT.